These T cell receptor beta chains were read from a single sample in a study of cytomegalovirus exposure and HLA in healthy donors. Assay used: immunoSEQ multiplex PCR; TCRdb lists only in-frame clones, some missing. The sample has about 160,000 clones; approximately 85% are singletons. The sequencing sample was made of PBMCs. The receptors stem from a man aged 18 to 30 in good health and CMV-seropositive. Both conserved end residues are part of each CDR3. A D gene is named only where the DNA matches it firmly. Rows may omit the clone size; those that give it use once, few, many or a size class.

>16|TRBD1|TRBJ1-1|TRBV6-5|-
TGTGCCAGCAGTTACCGCGGGACAGGGGTTTACACTGAAGCTTTCTTT
CASSYRGTGVYTEAFF
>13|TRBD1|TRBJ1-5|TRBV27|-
TGTGCCAGCAGTCGTGGACAGGCTCAGCCCCAGCATTTT
CASSRGQAQPQHF
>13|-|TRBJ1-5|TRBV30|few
TGTGCCTGGAGTGTCTCCGTAGATCAGCCCCAGCATTTT
CAWSVSVDQPQHF
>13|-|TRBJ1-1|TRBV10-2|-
TGCGCCAGCAGTGAGACAGCTAACACTGAAGCTTTCTTT
CASSETANTEAFF
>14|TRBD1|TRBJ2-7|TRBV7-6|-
TGTGCCAGCAGCTGGGGCCCTACAGGGGGCGAGCAGTACTTC
CASSWGPTGGEQYF
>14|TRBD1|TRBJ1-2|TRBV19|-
TGTGCCAGTAGTTCAGGGGGCTGGAACTATGGCTACACCTTC
CASSSGGWNYGYTF
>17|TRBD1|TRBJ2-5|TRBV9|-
TGTGCCAGCAGCGTAGGAGGGGACAGGGGGCTTGGCGAGACCCAGTACTTC
CASSVGGDRGLGETQYF
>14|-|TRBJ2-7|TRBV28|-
TGTGCCAGCAGTCCCGGAGGGGTCTCCTACGAGCAGTACTTC
CASSPGGVSYEQYF
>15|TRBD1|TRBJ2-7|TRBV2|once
TGTGCCAGCAGTTCGGCCGGGACAGGGTGGGGCGAGCAGTACTTC
CASSSAGTGWGEQYF
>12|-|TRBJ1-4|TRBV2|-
TGTGCCAGCAGTGCCACGGGGGAAAAACTGTTTTTT
CASSATGEKLFF
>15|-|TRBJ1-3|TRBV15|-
TGTGCCACCACCCACGCCGGGGAGACTGGAAACACCATATATTTT
CATTHAGETGNTIYF
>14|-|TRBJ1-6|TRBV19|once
TGTGCCAGTAGTATATCAGGGGTGGGGTCACCCCTCCACTTT
CASSISGVGSPLHF
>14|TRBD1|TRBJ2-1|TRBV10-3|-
TGTGCCATCAGTGTTGGGGACAGGATAGGTGAGCAGTTCTTC
CAISVGDRIGEQFF
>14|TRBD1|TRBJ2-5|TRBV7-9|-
TGTGCCAGCAGCCTGGACAGGGGATCGGAGACCCAGTACTTC
CASSLDRGSETQYF
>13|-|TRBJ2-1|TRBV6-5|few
TGTGCCAGCAGTTACTCAGAGTACAATGAGCAGTTCTTC
CASSYSEYNEQFF
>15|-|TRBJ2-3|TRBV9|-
TGTGCCAGCAGCGGCCCACTCGCGCGTGGAGATACGCAGTATTTT
CASSGPLARGDTQYF